These 15 T cell receptor beta chains share one sample of origin, sequenced in a study of beta chain features in type 1 diabetes. Reverse transcription of all isolated RNA meant that expressed TCRB transcripts were sequenced. TCRdb keeps only in-frame clones here, not all; method: immunoSEQ multiplex PCR. The sample yields around 300,000 clones, 7.5% to 9.5% seen once. Sequenced material: central memory CD4+ T cells from blood. These receptors were collected from a woman younger than 35 in good health.

V is TRBV11-3 and J is TRBJ1-1, with D possibly TRBD1 on 6 matching bases. V lost 5 bases and J 5 bases, leaving 21 bases between the germline ends. This CDR3 has 16 amino acids. CDR1 is SGHNT, CDR2 YENEEA, per germline. The CDR3 region is CASSRRTVRVGTEAFF. As DNA, the CDR3 is TGTGCCAGCAGCCGACGGACAGTACGGGTGGGGACTGAAGCTTTCTTT.

CDR3 residues: CASSRQEKPRTDTQYF. The CDR3 bases are TGTGCCAGCAGCCGGCAGGAGAAACCGCGCACAGATACGCAGTATTTT. This rearrangement joins TRBV11-2 to TRBJ2-3; no firm D call. The germline V and J ends were trimmed by 5 bases and 1 base, with 16 bases remaining between them. Germline CDR1 and CDR2: SGHAT and FQNNGV. The CDR3 consists of 16 residues.

This clone came up a few times. The CDR3 region is CASSPGGDLADTQYF. The CDR3 DNA sequence: TGTGCCAGCAGCCCTGGGGGCGACCTGGCGGATACGCAGTATTTT. The chain carries TRBV7-7 and TRBJ2-3; D is possibly TRBD1 (6 bases). Between the trimmed V and J ends, which lost 5 bases and 6 bases, there was a span of 18 bases. CDR1 is SSHAT and CDR2 is FNYEAQ in the germline V gene (reference sequence). The CDR3 runs to 15 residues.

This clone was found a few times. J is TRBJ2-3 and V is TRBV6-1; possible D gene TRBD2, 5 bases. The V gene lost 7 bases and the J gene lost 0 bases, with 14 bases spanning the gap. Germline V gene data show CDR1 as MNHNS and CDR2 as SASEGT. This CDR3 has 15 residues. CDR3: CASTGIAISTDTQYF. The CDR3, as DNA: TGTGCCAGCACAGGAATAGCGATTAGCACAGATACGCAGTATTTT.

In its sample, this clone was seen once. The chain has TRBV9 and TRBJ2-3; D is possibly TRBD2 (6 bases). The CDR3 length is 16 residues. Germline V gene lookup returns CDR1 SGDLS and CDR2 YYNGEE. Trimming pared 4 bases from V and 2 bases from J, leaving 17 bases between. CDR3 protein: CASSPRSGRNTDTQYF. CDR3 DNA: TGTGCCAGCAGCCCGAGATCAGGGAGGAACACAGATACGCAGTATTTT.

This clone was counted at least ten times. The rearrangement uses TRBV7-9 and TRBJ2-2, with D perhaps TRBD2 (6 bases). V lost 1 base, J lost 6 bases, and 9 bases lay in between. In germline, CDR1 is SEHNR, CDR2 FQNEAQ (reference sequence). The CDR3 consists of 14 residues. The CDR3 protein is CASSLGRLAGELFF. The CDR3 coding sequence is TGTGCCAGCAGCTTAGGCAGACTAGCCGGGGAGCTGTTTTTT.

This clone has only a few counts. The chain couples TRBV5-1 to TRBJ1-2, with D unresolved. This CDR3 region has 13 residues. Per germline, CDR1 SGHRS and CDR2 YFSETQ. V lost 1 base and J 2 bases, leaving 6 bases between the germline ends. The CDR3 protein is CASSLWSNYGYTF. For the CDR3, the DNA is TGCGCCAGCAGCTTGTGGTCGAACTATGGCTACACCTTC.

This clone showed up many times. Additional DNA sequences in this sample encode the identical CDR3. V gene TRBV7-9 combines with J gene TRBJ1-3; possibly TRBD1 for D (5 bases). V lost 4 bases, J lost 1 base, and 11 bases lay in between. This CDR3 comprises 15 residues. CDR1 is SEHNR and CDR2 is FQNEAQ in the germline V gene (reference sequence). CDR3 DNA sequence: TGTGCCAGCAGCTCCCAGGGATTGTCTGGAAACACCATATATTTT. This gives the protein CASSSQGLSGNTIYF.

The rearrangement joins TRBV6-6 to TRBJ1-2; 9 bases are a match to TRBD1. V lost 0 bases, J lost 8 bases, and 4 bases stayed unmatched. Germline CDR1 reads MNHNY; CDR2 reads SVGAGI (reference sequence). This CDR3 has 14 residues. CDR3 DNA sequence: TGTGCCAGCAGTTACTCGTTCGGACAGGGGGGCTACACCTTC. Translated: CASSYSFGQGGYTF.

The chain employs TRBV30 and TRBJ2-1, with 11 positions matching TRBD2. With V trimmed by 4 bases and J by 2 bases, 10 bases remained unmatched. CDR3 length: 17 residues. From germline, CDR1 is GTSNPN and CDR2 SVGIG (reference sequence). In nucleotides, the CDR3 is TGTGCCTGGACAGGGGACGCGACTAGCGGGACCTACAATGAGCAGTTCTTC. This gives the protein CAWTGDATSGTYNEQFF.

This clone was picked up many times. The gene calls are TRBV16 and TRBJ2-1; D is possibly TRBD1 (5 bases). Between the trimmed V and J ends, which lost 4 bases and 4 bases, there was a span of 8 bases. This CDR3 contains 13 residues. Germline assignment: CDR1 KGHSY and CDR2 FQNENV. As DNA, the CDR3 is TGTGCCAGCAGCCGACAGAGATACAATGAGCAGTTCTTC. It is translated as CASSRQRYNEQFF.

This clone was counted many times. The V call is TRBV6-6, the J call TRBJ1-2; possibly TRBD1 for D (6 bases). The CDR3 spans 15 residues. Germline assignment: CDR1 MNHNY and CDR2 SVGAGI (reference sequence). Trimming cost V 4 bases and J 4 bases, with 16 bases left between them. The CDR3 spells CASSSRDTGFYGYTF. DNA of the CDR3: TGTGCCAGCAGTTCCCGGGACACGGGATTCTATGGCTACACCTTC.

Only a few counts were recorded for this clone. The chain is built from TRBV5-4 and TRBJ1-4; D is uncertain. Trimming took 4 bases from V and 4 from J, leaving 14 bases between them. Looked up from germline, CDR1 is SGHNT and CDR2 is YYREEE (reference sequence). This CDR3 has 15 amino acids. The CDR3 loop is CASSRAQDRNEKLFF. Here the CDR3 DNA reads TGTGCCAGCAGCCGGGCTCAGGACCGTAATGAAAAACTGTTTTTT. The whole variable domain, remainder taken from reference TRBV5-4 and TRBJ1-4, is ETGVTQSPTHLIKTRGQQVTLRCSSQSGHNTVSWYQQALGQGPQFIFQYYREEENGRGNFPPRFSGLQFPNYSSELNVNALELDDSALYLCASSRAQDRNEKLFFGSGTQLSVL.

The table lists this clone with a few counts. This rearrangement joins TRBV5-1 to TRBJ2-2; possibly TRBD2 for D (5 bases). Germline V lookup: CDR1 SGHRS, CDR2 YFSETQ. This CDR3 is 14 amino acids long. V lost 4 bases, J lost 3 bases, and 10 bases lay in between. CDR3 in amino acids: CASSTTTDTGELFF. CDR3 nucleotide sequence: TGCGCCAGCAGCACGACTACAGACACCGGGGAGCTGTTTTTT.

There are a few counts of this clone. This chain links TRBV7-2 with TRBJ1-5; D ambiguous. The germline V gene encodes CDR1 SGHTA and CDR2 FQGNSA. With 4 bases removed from V and 6 bases from J, the gap between germline ends came to 10 bases. CDR3 length: 13 amino acids. Written as DNA, the CDR3 is TGTGCCAGCAGCTCAACTTTTGGTCAGCCCCAGCATTTT. Protein: CASSSTFGQPQHF.